These T cell receptor beta chains were read from a single sample in a study of control samples from healthy donors and cancer patients. Assay: immunoSEQ multiplex PCR; the TCRdb copy retains only in-frame clones and omits some. The repertoire includes under 150,000 clones, 80% to 95% of them detected once, and 11% sits in the top ten. Sequenced: blood. All receptors derive from a man between 25 and 39 years old in good health. Each CDR3 is given with its conserved first and last residue. Fields, in order: J gene, clone size, V gene, CDR3 length, D gene, CDR3 protein, CDR3 DNA. D genes are given only for firm matches. Only part of the rows carry a size: once, few, many, or a class if the clone is expanded.

>TRBJ1-5|NA|TRBV18|13|NA
CASSPSAVSPQHF
TGTGCCAGCTCACCTTCGGCAGTCTCGCCCCAGCATTTT
>TRBJ1-5|NA|TRBV19|14|TRBD1
CASSLDRGNQPQHF
TGTGCCAGTAGCTTGGACAGGGGCAATCAGCCCCAGCATTTT
>TRBJ2-7|once|TRBV12-5|14|NA
CASGSTQVSYEQYF
TGTGCTAGTGGTTCCACCCAGGTTTCCTACGAGCAGTACTTC
>TRBJ2-3|NA|TRBV3-1/TRBV3-2|17|TRBD1
CASSQGKGQGRTDTQYF
TGTGCCAGCAGCCAAGGGAAGGGACAGGGCAGGACAGATACGCAGTATTTT
>TRBJ2-1|NA|TRBV6-2/TRBV6-3|15|NA
CASSATLSSYNEQFF
TGTGCCAGCAGTGCCACTCTTAGCTCCTACAATGAGCAGTTCTTC
>TRBJ2-7|NA|TRBV29-1|12|TRBD2
CSVTSSGYEQYF
TGCAGCGTTACGTCTAGCGGCTACGAGCAGTACTTC
>TRBJ1-5|NA|TRBV28|15|NA
CASSLFQGSNQPQHF
TGTGCCAGCAGTTTATTTCAAGGGAGCAATCAGCCCCAGCATTTT
>TRBJ1-2|NA|TRBV4-3|16|TRBD1
CASSQIGRTGEYGYTF
TGCGCCAGCAGCCAGATTGGACGGACAGGGGAGTATGGCTACACCTTC
>TRBJ2-1|NA|TRBV5-8|14|TRBD1
CASSLGTAYNEQFF
TGTGCCAGCAGCTTAGGGACAGCCTACAATGAGCAGTTCTTC
>TRBJ2-3|NA|TRBV28|13|NA
CASSRDSGDTQYF
TGTGCCAGCAGCCGGGACTCTGGGGATACGCAGTATTTT